This T cell receptor beta chain was identified in a study of identifying expanded T cells in peripheral blood. The data were produced by immunoSEQ multiplex PCR, yet TCRdb's version contains in-frame clones alone and is incomplete. Of approximately 100,000 clones listed, roughly 90% are singletons. The CDR3 spans 14 residues. J lost 4 bases, V lost 11 bases, and 13 bases had no gene match. Germline V CDR1 and CDR2: LNHDA, SQIVND (reference sequence). Healthy donors had no documented immune events, such as infections, while sampled. The sequencing input was blood. The clonotype was recovered from a person between 18 and 75 years old in good health. V is TRBV19 and J is TRBJ1-2, with 7 bases aligning to TRBD1. The CDR3 bases are TGTGCCGCCGCCCGGGGAGGGACAGCCTATGGCTACACCTTC. Protein: CAAARGGTAYGYTF.